One and the same sample provided the 17 T cell receptor beta chains below, sequenced in a study of T cell responses to AZD1222 COVID-19 vaccine. TCRdb's table, derived via immunoSEQ multiplex PCR, lists solely in-frame clones and lacks some. The sample records roughly 78,000 clones, roughly 80% being singletons. The sequencing used peripheral blood, collected on day 0 of AZD1222 vaccination. The receptors come from an adult in good health.

The chain links TRBV5-4 to TRBJ1-4, with 7 bases identical to TRBD1. CDR1 is SGHNT and CDR2 is YYREEE in the germline V gene (reference sequence). V lost 2 bases to trimming and J lost 4 bases; unmatched junction nucleotides: 2. The CDR3 is 14 residues long. This CDR3 is CASSLTGVNEKLFF. In DNA form, the CDR3 reads TGTGCCAGCAGCTTAACAGGGGTTAATGAAAAACTGTTTTTT.

Comment on this clone: Additional DNA sequences in this sample encode the identical CDR3. The J gene is TRBJ2-1, the V gene TRBV24-1, with 9 bases lining up with TRBD1. The trim removed 4 bases at V and 2 bases at J, leaving 5 bases unmatched. This CDR3 region has 16 residues. The V gene's germline CDR1 is KGHDR and CDR2 SFDVKD. CDR3 sequence reads: CATSDSGTGTYNEQFF. Written as DNA, the CDR3 is TGTGCCACCAGTGACTCCGGGACAGGGACCTACAATGAGCAGTTCTTC.

This clone appeared a single time. The rearrangement uses TRBV5-1 and TRBJ1-2; 8 positions agree with TRBD1. The trim removed 0 bases at V and 6 bases at J, leaving 7 bases unmatched. The CDR3 covers 15 residues. From germline, CDR1 is SGHRS and CDR2 YFSETQ. For the CDR3, the DNA is TGCGCCAGCAGCTTGGGAGGACAGGGAGGCCATGGCTACACCTTC. Translated: CASSLGGQGGHGYTF.

The chain combines TRBV19 with TRBJ2-7; D is unresolved. The CDR3 is 13 amino acids. Trimming shortened V by 3 bases and J by 4 bases, and 10 bases separated the two germline ends. The germline CDR1 and CDR2 sequences are LNHDA and SQIVND (reference sequence). CDR3 amino acids: CASSIRLSYEQYF. DNA of the CDR3: TGTGCCAGTAGTATCCGGCTAAGTTACGAGCAGTACTTC.

CDR3 in amino acids: CASSPGTSGALAKNIQYF. In DNA form, the CDR3 reads TGTGCCAGCAGCCCCGGGACTAGCGGGGCCCTAGCCAAAAACATTCAGTACTTC. V gene TRBV7-2 combines with J gene TRBJ2-4; 13 bases map to TRBD2. Losses at the gene ends were 5 bases for V and 0 bases for J; bases not matched to a gene: 7. This CDR3 region has 18 residues. Looked up from germline, CDR1 is SGHTA and CDR2 is FQGNSA.

The CDR3 sequence is CAWSVLREEDTEAFF. CDR3 bases: TGTGCCTGGAGTGTACTCCGGGAGGAGGACACTGAAGCTTTCTTT. J is TRBJ1-1 and V is TRBV30; D gene ambiguous. Trimming removed 0 bases at V and 3 bases at J, with 14 bases between. Germline CDR1 is GTSNPN and CDR2 is SVGIG (reference sequence). This CDR3 is built from 15 residues.

V and J are TRBV5-5 and TRBJ1-5; D gene ambiguous. This CDR3 comprises 15 residues. Germline CDR1 is SGHKS and CDR2 is YYEKEE (reference sequence). V was clipped by 1 base and J by 0 bases, with 8 bases between them. The CDR3 DNA is TGTGCCAGCAGCTTGCTAACAGCTAGCAATCAGCCCCAGCATTTT. It translates to CASSLLTASNQPQHF.

This sequence joins TRBV6-5 and TRBJ1-6; TRBD1 aligns across 11 bases. Germline V lookup: CDR1 MNHEY, CDR2 SVGAGI. The CDR3 has 14 residues. V lost 2 bases to trimming and J lost 10 bases; unmatched junction nucleotides: 1. Here the CDR3 reads CASSYGTGGSPLHF. CDR3 bases: TGTGCCAGCAGTTACGGGACAGGGGGATCACCCCTCCACTTT.

J is TRBJ1-4 and V is TRBV18; D possibly corresponds to TRBD1 (5 bases). CDR1 is KGHSH and CDR2 is LQKENI in the germline V gene. Trimming removed 2 bases from V and 0 bases from J, with 13 bases in between. This CDR3 has 17 residues. The CDR3 is CASSPGTVSATNEKLFF. The CDR3 DNA is TGTGCCAGCTCACCAGGGACTGTCTCTGCAACTAATGAAAAACTGTTTTTT. Combining the CDR3 with reference TRBV18 and TRBJ1-4 gives the whole variable domain NAGVMQNPRHLVRRRGQEARLRCSPMKGHSHVYWYRQLPEEGLKFMVYLQKENIIDESGMPKERFSAEFPKEGPSILRIQQVVRGDSAAYFCASSPGTVSATNEKLFFGSGTQLSVL.

CDR3 sequence (DNA): TGTGCCAGTAGCCTCGCGAGGGAGACTAACTATGGCTACACCTTC. Its translation is CASSLARETNYGYTF. This chain connects TRBV19 to TRBJ1-2; D unclear. Deletions cut 6 bases from V and 0 bases from J, with 14 bases between. The CDR3 totals 15 residues. Per the germline V gene, CDR1 is LNHDA and CDR2 is SQIVND (reference sequence).

The chain carries TRBV19 and TRBJ2-5; perhaps D is TRBD1 or TRBD2 (5 bases each). CDR1 and CDR2 (germline): LNHDA, SQIVND (reference sequence). The V gene lost 1 base and the J gene lost 4 bases, with 16 bases spanning the gap. This CDR3 comprises 16 residues. The CDR3 sequence: CASSIGGEGLGETQYF. In DNA form, the CDR3 reads TGTGCCAGTAGTATAGGAGGGGAAGGTTTGGGAGAGACCCAGTACTTC. The full variable domain, completed using reference TRBV19 and TRBJ2-5, is DGGITQSPKYLFRKEGQNVTLSCEQNLNHDAMYWYRQDPGQGLRLIYYSQIVNDFQKGDIAEGYSVSREKKESFPLTVTSAQKNPTAFYLCASSIGGEGLGETQYFGPGTRLLVL.

The rearrangement links TRBV21-1 to TRBJ2-2. TRBV21-1 is noted as a pseudogene. This CDR3 comprises 17 residues. The CDR3 here is CASSKALRGPNTGELFF. In DNA form, the CDR3 reads TGTGCCAGCAGCAAAGCGCTGAGGGGCCCAAACACCGGGGAGCTGTTTTTT.

This clone showed up just a few times. The CDR3 DNA reads as TGTGCCAGCAGTCCCCTGGACAGGGACGATGGCACCGGGGAGCTGTTTTTT. This codes for CASSPLDRDDGTGELFF. The V call is TRBV28, the J call TRBJ2-2; TRBD1 aligns across 8 bases. With V trimmed by 5 bases and J by 4 bases, 12 bases remained unmatched. Germline CDR1 reads MDHEN; CDR2 reads SYDVKM. This CDR3 contains 17 residues.

V and J are TRBV3-1 (or the pseudogene TRBV3-2) and TRBJ2-1; 9 bases align to TRBD2. The ends lost 4 bases at V and 6 bases at J; junction bases unmatched: 7. Germline CDR1 and CDR2: LGHDT and YNNKEL (reference sequence). CDR3 length equals 15 residues. Here the CDR3 reads CASSRGGRVINEQFF. CDR3 nucleotides: TGTGCCAGCAGCCGGGGCGGGAGGGTTATCAATGAGCAGTTCTTC.

The CDR3 DNA sequence: TGCGCCAGCAGCCAGGACAGGGGTGAGGGGGAGCTGTTTTTT. Its protein product is CASSQDRGEGELFF. The chain combines TRBV4-3 with TRBJ2-2; TRBD1 agrees at 9 bases. The V segment lost 3 bases and the J segment 8 bases; nucleotides outside the gene matches: 4. The CDR3 spans 14 residues. The V gene's germline CDR1 is LGHNA and CDR2 YSLEER.

The J gene is TRBJ2-3, the V gene TRBV24-1; the D gene is possibly TRBD1 (6 bases). Germline V CDR1 and CDR2: KGHDR, SFDVKD. Deletions cut 7 bases from V and 4 bases from J, with 11 bases between. CDR3 length equals 13 residues. Here the CDR3 reads CATRGQGPDTQYF. CDR3 bases: TGTGCCACCAGAGGGCAGGGGCCAGATACGCAGTATTTT.

The gene calls are TRBV5-1 and TRBJ1-4; no firm D call. The V end was cut by 4 bases, the J end by 6 bases, with 19 bases between. This CDR3 has 16 amino acids. Germline V gives CDR1 SGHRS, CDR2 YFSETQ. Here the CDR3 DNA reads TGCGCCAGCAGCCCGGAAATGACGGGAGGCGATGAAAAACTGTTTTTT. The encoded protein is CASSPEMTGGDEKLFF.